The 20 T cell receptor beta chains presented below share a single source sample, sequenced in a study of cytomegalovirus exposure and HLA in healthy donors. Primers for the PCR totalled 60 Vbeta and 13 Jbeta. Repertoires were generated with immunoSEQ multiplex PCR, while TCRdb's copy carries only in-frame clones and drops some. Here the sample spans about 170,000 clones, over 60% being singletons. The sample comprised PBMCs. These receptors came from a girl aged 10 to 17 in good health and CMV-seronegative.

The chain recombines TRBV5-1 with TRBJ2-1, with TRBD2 matching over 8 bases. With 2 bases clipped from V and 1 base from J, the junction kept 5 bases outside the gene matches. The CDR3 contains 16 residues. The germline gives CDR1 SGHRS, CDR2 YFSETQ. DNA for the CDR3: TGCGCCAGCAGCTTCATCCGGGGGGGTTCCTACAATGAGCAGTTCTTC. It specifies CASSFIRGGSYNEQFF.

This chain connects TRBV6-5 to TRBJ1-1; 7 bases map to TRBD1. With 7 bases clipped from V and 3 bases from J, the junction kept 8 bases outside the gene matches. This CDR3 is 14 amino acids long. The germline gives CDR1 MNHEY, CDR2 SVGAGI. CDR3 in DNA: TGTGCCAGCATCCTCAACAGGGGTGACACTGAAGCTTTCTTT. It encodes CASILNRGDTEAFF.

The chain couples TRBV15 to TRBJ2-5, with TRBD2 matching 9 bases. Unmatched junction bases numbered 8, after V lost 3 bases and J lost 0 bases. CDR3 size: 17 residues. Germline V gene sequence: CDR1 LNHNV, CDR2 YYDKDF (reference sequence). CDR3 DNA: TGTGCCACCAGCAGGGGGGGGCTAGCGGGGCACCAAGAGACCCAGTACTTC. Amino acid sequence: CATSRGGLAGHQETQYF.

The V gene is TRBV2, the J gene TRBJ2-7; 7 nucleotides agree with TRBD2. This CDR3 is built from 14 residues. V was pared by 6 bases and J by 4 bases, with 9 bases of the junction left unmatched. Germline V gene lookup returns CDR1 SNHLY and CDR2 FYNNEI. The CDR3 region is CASRPPPGGYEQYF. Written as DNA, the CDR3 is TGTGCCAGCAGGCCACCCCCGGGGGGTTACGAGCAGTACTTC.

V and J are TRBV25-1 and TRBJ2-7; the D gene is possibly TRBD1 (6 bases). Germline CDR1 reads MGHDK; CDR2 reads SYGVNS. The CDR3 is 15 residues long. With 1 base removed from V and 3 bases from J, the gap between germline ends came to 13 bases. CDR3 sequence (DNA): TGTGCCAGCAGTGAATTCGGCGCAGGGGTCTACGAGCAGTACTTC. It translates to CASSEFGAGVYEQYF.

In its sample, this clone was seen a few times. The CDR3 DNA sequence: TGTGCCAGCAGTGCTGAGGCGGGGGCGCAGTACACTGAAGCTTTCTTT. Translating gives CASSAEAGAQYTEAFF. The chain links TRBV6-4 to TRBJ1-1, with D perhaps TRBD1 (6 bases). With 4 bases removed from V and 3 bases from J, the gap between germline ends came to 18 bases. The length of the CDR3 is 16 residues. Germline V gene sequence: CDR1 MRHNA, CDR2 SNTAGT.

V usage is TRBV5-6 and J usage is TRBJ1-5; no clear D gene. CDR1 and CDR2 from the germline V gene are SGHDT and YYEEEE. V was clipped by 4 bases and J by 4 bases, with 6 bases between them. The CDR3 runs to 12 residues. CDR3 sequence (DNA): TGTGCCAGCAGCCCCCGTAATCAGCCCCAGCATTTT. Translation: CASSPRNQPQHF.

The chain has TRBV16 and TRBJ1-5; TRBD1 matches 7 bases. Losses at the gene ends were 2 bases for V and 4 bases for J; bases not matched to a gene: 14. The CDR3 spans 18 residues. Germline CDR1 is KGHSY and CDR2 is FQNENV. The CDR3 nucleotides are TGTGCCAGCAGCCAAGGGACAGACCGACTTGCTGGAAATCAGCCCCAGCATTTT. It translates to CASSQGTDRLAGNQPQHF.

The chain recombines TRBV19 with TRBJ2-1; 7 positions match TRBD1. Germline V gives CDR1 LNHDA, CDR2 SQIVND (reference sequence). Trimming cost V 4 bases and J 4 bases; bases outside gene matches: 4. The CDR3 loop spans 14 amino acids. The CDR3 region has the DNA TGTGCCAGTAGTACTGGGACAGATTACAATGAGCAGTTCTTC. Translated: CASSTGTDYNEQFF.

V usage is TRBV15 and J usage is TRBJ1-1; D is possibly TRBD1 (5 bases). CDR3 size: 14 residues. The V end lost 6 bases, the J end lost 3 bases, and 14 bases lay between the germline ends. The germline gives CDR1 LNHNV, CDR2 YYDKDF (reference sequence). CDR3 bases: TGTGCCACCAGTGGCGGCAGGGCGGACACTGAAGCTTTCTTT. It codes for CATSGGRADTEAFF.

J is TRBJ2-5 and V is TRBV13, with 7 positions matching TRBD2. V lost 0 bases and J lost 0; bases outside the gene matches: 10. The CDR3 has 18 amino acids. The germline gives CDR1 PRHDT, CDR2 FYEKMQ (reference sequence). DNA for the CDR3: TGTGCCAGCAGCTTAGGCCGGGCTAGCGGAAAGTACCAAGAGACCCAGTACTTC. Amino acids: CASSLGRASGKYQETQYF.

This sequence joins TRBV6-5 and TRBJ1-1, with D possibly being TRBD1 (5 bases). This CDR3 is built from 14 residues. Germline CDR1 reads MNHEY; CDR2 reads SVGAGI. V was shortened by 8 bases and J by 2 bases, with 15 bases between the two germline ends. In nucleotides, the CDR3 is TGTGCCAGCTCCCGGGGGGGAGCCAACACTGAAGCTTTCTTT. This encodes CASSRGGANTEAFF.

The chain combines TRBV11-2 with TRBJ1-2, with D maybe TRBD1 (5 bases). The germline CDR1 and CDR2 sequences are SGHAT and FQNNGV. V was cut by 5 bases and J by 3 bases, with 13 bases left in between. This CDR3 is built from 14 residues. CDR3 DNA: TGTGCCAGCAGCCCAGGGTCGGTCCACTATGGCTACACCTTC. Its translation: CASSPGSVHYGYTF.

This clone was picked up a small number of times. The genes are TRBV19 and TRBJ1-5; 8 bases line up with TRBD1. The germline gives CDR1 LNHDA, CDR2 SQIVND (reference sequence). This CDR3 contains 16 residues. Trimming cost V 3 bases and J 6 bases; bases outside gene matches: 10. The CDR3 region is CASSIHQGAGFQPQHF. CDR3 nucleotide sequence: TGTGCCAGTAGTATCCATCAGGGGGCAGGCTTTCAGCCCCAGCATTTT. The full variable domain, in which reference TRBV19 and TRBJ1-5 provide the parts outside the CDR3, is DGGITQSPKYLFRKEGQNVTLSCEQNLNHDAMYWYRQDPGQGLRLIYYSQIVNDFQKGDIAEGYSVSREKKESFPLTVTSAQKNPTAFYLCASSIHQGAGFQPQHFGDGTRLSIL.

The chain is built from TRBV5-1 and TRBJ2-1; 14 positions agree with TRBD2. This CDR3 has 15 amino acids. V trimming: 4 bases; J trimming: 8 bases; junction bases outside the gene matches: 5. From germline, CDR1 is SGHRS and CDR2 YFSETQ. CDR3 residues: CASSNGTSGGYEQFF. CDR3 DNA sequence: TGCGCCAGCAGCAACGGGACTAGCGGGGGATATGAGCAGTTCTTC. The variable domain in full, completed from reference TRBV5-1 and TRBJ2-1, reads KAGVTQTPRYLIKTRGQQVTLSCSPISGHRSVSWYQQTPGQGLQFLFEYFSETQRNKGNFPGRFSGRQFSNSRSEMNVSTLELGDSALYLCASSNGTSGGYEQFFGPGTRLTVL.

The V call is TRBV4-1, the J call TRBJ2-1; unclear D gene. Trimming pared 5 bases from V and 0 bases from J, leaving 11 bases between. Germline V CDR1 and CDR2: MGHRA, YSYEKL. This CDR3 spans 15 amino acids. In DNA, the CDR3 is TGCGCCAGCAGCTCCTTATTTAGCTCCTACAATGAGCAGTTCTTC. Translation: CASSSLFSSYNEQFF.

The V gene is TRBV7-9, the J gene TRBJ2-7; 7 positions match TRBD1. The CDR3 spans 14 residues. Germline V CDR1 and CDR2: SEHNR, FQNEAQ (reference sequence). Trimming at V came to 4 bases and at J to 6 bases, leaving 9 bases not matched to a gene. The CDR3 here is CASSSTDRAGEQYF. As DNA, the CDR3 is TGTGCCAGCAGCTCTACCGACAGGGCGGGCGAGCAGTACTTC.

This clone showed up just once. The chain is built from TRBV5-1 and TRBJ1-4; D is unclear. The CDR3 has 14 amino acids. Looked up from germline, CDR1 is SGHRS and CDR2 is YFSETQ. V shed 4 bases and J shed 8 bases, with 15 bases lying between them. The CDR3 protein is CASSQHSAGEKLFF. CDR3 nucleotide sequence: TGCGCCAGCAGCCAACATTCCGCGGGCGAAAAACTGTTTTTT.

This clone showed up just a few times. The chain employs TRBV5-6 and TRBJ2-5; D call uncertain. This CDR3 comprises 14 residues. Between the trimmed V and J ends, which lost 3 bases and 0 bases, there was a span of 9 bases. Germline assignment: CDR1 SGHDT and CDR2 YYEEEE. DNA of the CDR3: TGTGCCAGCAGCTCCCCTCCCTACCAAGAGACCCAGTACTTC. It specifies CASSSPPYQETQYF.

The chain employs TRBV2 and TRBJ2-3; no firm D call. The CDR3 has 12 residues. The germline V gene encodes CDR1 SNHLY and CDR2 FYNNEI. Trimming took 9 bases from V and 8 from J, leaving 15 bases between them. CDR3 sequence reads: CARIDSPGTQYF. Here the CDR3 DNA reads TGTGCCAGAATCGACTCTCCGGGTACGCAGTATTTT.